What follows are 21 T cell receptor beta chains derived from one specimen sequenced in a study of cytomegalovirus exposure and HLA in healthy donors. Primers: 60 Vbeta forward and 13 Jbeta reverse. The table came from immunoSEQ multiplex PCR; TCRdb's copy has only in-frame clones and leaves some out. This table has some 140,000 clones, roughly 70% appearing once. Sequenced input: PBMCs. The receptors originated from a man aged 40-50 years in good health and CMV-seronegative.

This chain joins TRBV6-5 and TRBJ2-5, with TRBD1 identical over 9 bases. The J call is uncertain, as TRBJ2-7 better fits the DNA end. CDR3 length: 15 residues. Germline-derived CDR1 and CDR2 are MNHEY and SVGAGI. The CDR3 coding sequence is TGTGCCAGCAGTTTCAACGACAGGGGGGGGTACGAGCAGTACTTC. Protein sequence: CASSFNDRGGYEQYF.

V usage is TRBV5-5 and J usage is TRBJ1-5, with D maybe TRBD1 (5 bases). The CDR3 consists of 13 residues. The V end lost 0 bases, the J end lost 5 bases, and 6 bases lay between the germline ends. In germline, CDR1 is SGHKS, CDR2 YYEKEE (reference sequence). CDR3: CASSLGGDQPQHF. The CDR3 DNA reads TGTGCCAGCAGCTTGGGGGGGGATCAGCCCCAGCATTTT.

A few counts support this clone. This sequence joins TRBV4-3 and TRBJ1-3, with 11 bases matching TRBD1. Germline V CDR1 and CDR2: LGHNA, YSLEER. The CDR3 runs to 17 residues. V shed 3 bases and J 0 bases; nucleotides not matched to a gene: 4. The DNA of the CDR3 is TGCGCCAGCAGCCAGGGGACAGGGGGGACCTCTGGAAACACCATATATTTT. Residues: CASSQGTGGTSGNTIYF.

The genes are TRBV7-2 and TRBJ2-7; TRBD2 might be the D (5 bases). V was trimmed by 3 bases and J by 0 bases, leaving 12 bases between them. The V gene's germline CDR1 is SGHTA and CDR2 FQGNSA. This CDR3 has 15 residues. The CDR3 DNA sequence: TGTGCCAGCAGCTTTGAAGCGGTAAGCTCCTACGAGCAGTACTTC. Its translation is CASSFEAVSSYEQYF.

The rearrangement uses TRBV19 and TRBJ1-1, with D possibly TRBD1 on 6 matching bases. The V gene lost 6 bases and the J gene lost 6 bases, with 20 bases spanning the gap. Per germline, CDR1 LNHDA and CDR2 SQIVND (reference sequence). This CDR3 has 15 amino acids. CDR3 amino acids: CASRAPVGRGPEAFF. The CDR3 nucleotides are TGTGCCAGTAGAGCCCCCGTCGGCAGGGGTCCTGAAGCTTTCTTT.

This chain uses TRBV6-6 with TRBJ2-7; weak D call: TRBD2 (6 bases). Germline V gene lookup returns CDR1 MNHNY and CDR2 SVGAGI (reference sequence). With 5 bases removed from V and 2 bases from J, the gap between germline ends came to 13 bases. CDR3 length equals 14 residues. CDR3 in amino acids: CASSGGLLTYEQYF. CDR3 in DNA: TGTGCCAGCAGTGGGGGACTCTTAACCTACGAGCAGTACTTC.

The chain recombines TRBV13 with TRBJ2-3; TRBD1 matches at 10 bases. Trimming took 5 bases from V and 4 from J; bases not matched to a gene: 9. Germline CDR1 is PRHDT and CDR2 is FYEKMQ (reference sequence). The CDR3 totals 16 residues. The CDR3 coding sequence is TGTGCCAGCAGCCTACTGACAGGGGGCCGCGCAGATACGCAGTATTTT. Amino acid sequence: CASSLLTGGRADTQYF.

The V and J genes are TRBV7-2 and TRBJ1-1; 8 bases map to TRBD1. CDR3 length equals 16 residues. CDR1 is SGHTA, CDR2 FQGNSA, per germline. V shed 2 bases and J 6 bases; nucleotides not matched to a gene: 11. The CDR3 loop is CASSLHAGGQGAEAFF. DNA for the CDR3: TGTGCCAGCAGCTTACACGCAGGTGGACAGGGCGCTGAAGCTTTCTTT. The variable domain in full, with the rest retrieved from reference TRBV7-2 and TRBJ1-1, is GAGVSQSPSNKVTEKGKDVELRCDPISGHTALYWYRQSLGQGLEFLIYFQGNSAPDKSGLPSDRFSAERTGGSVSTLTIQRTQQEDSAVYLCASSLHAGGQGAEAFFGQGTRLTVV.

The chain carries TRBV30 and TRBJ2-2; tentatively, D is TRBD2 (7 bases). The germline CDR1 and CDR2 sequences are GTSNPN and SVGIG (reference sequence). This CDR3 is built from 16 residues. Trimming removed 5 bases at V and 7 bases at J, with 23 bases between. The CDR3 nucleotides are TGTGCCTGGTACCGCTCCCCCGGGGGGCCGGGCGGGGAGCTGTTTTTT. As protein: CAWYRSPGGPGGELFF.

The rearrangement uses TRBV5-6 and TRBJ1-1; TRBD1 matches at 9 bases. V was clipped by 3 bases and J by 1 base; unmatched bases: 4. This CDR3 contains 15 residues. The germline gives CDR1 SGHDT, CDR2 YYEEEE. In DNA form, the CDR3 reads TGTGCCAGCAGCTCCCCGGGACAGGGGAACACTGAAGCTTTCTTT. It encodes CASSSPGQGNTEAFF.

The chain employs TRBV12-5 and TRBJ1-1; D is perhaps TRBD1 (5 bases). V shed 1 base and J shed 8 bases, with 11 bases lying between them. CDR3 size: 13 residues. The germline V gene has CDR1 LGHNT and CDR2 FRNRAP. The CDR3 loop reads CASGLENTGEAFF. CDR3 sequence (DNA): TGTGCTAGTGGTTTGGAAAATACAGGCGAAGCTTTCTTT.

The DNA for the CDR3 is TGCGCCAGCAGCCCCACTCGGGGACAGAACGGCTACACCTTC. It translates to CASSPTRGQNGYTF. V and J are TRBV4-3 and TRBJ1-2; 7 positions agree with TRBD1. With 4 bases clipped from V and 8 bases from J, the junction kept 10 bases outside the gene matches. The CDR3 sequence is 14 residues long. Germline CDR1 and CDR2: LGHNA and YSLEER.

This sequence joins TRBV7-3 and TRBJ2-5; the match to TRBD2 covers 12 bases. The V segment lost 1 base and the J segment 5 bases; nucleotides outside the gene matches: 8. CDR1 is SGHTA, CDR2 FQGTGA, per germline. The CDR3 sequence is 17 residues long. CDR3 nucleotides: TGTGCCAGCAGCTTAATGCGGGCTAGCGGGGGGGCGGAGACCCAGTACTTC. Translated: CASSLMRASGGAETQYF.

The chain is built from TRBV4-3 and TRBJ1-1; D not resolved. The CDR3 loop spans 16 amino acids. V gave up 0 bases and J gave up 0 bases, with 11 bases separating them. The germline V gene has CDR1 LGHNA and CDR2 YSLEER. The CDR3 reads CASSQEFGLMNTEAFF. The DNA of the CDR3 is TGCGCCAGCAGCCAAGAGTTCGGTCTCATGAACACTGAAGCTTTCTTT.

This rearrangement joins TRBV6-5 to TRBJ1-1; no firm D call. This CDR3 spans 15 amino acids. Per germline, CDR1 MNHEY and CDR2 SVGAGI. The V end was cut by 0 bases, the J end by 1 base, with 9 bases between. This CDR3 is CASSYSPPGNTEAFF. The CDR3 bases are TGTGCCAGCAGTTACTCCCCGCCGGGGAACACTGAAGCTTTCTTT.

The chain links TRBV5-1 to TRBJ2-1, with 8 nucleotides matching TRBD1. Germline V gene sequence: CDR1 SGHRS, CDR2 YFSETQ. V lost 0 bases to trimming and J lost 5 bases; unmatched junction nucleotides: 4. The CDR3 length is 15 residues. The CDR3 reads CASSLAGQGDNEQFF. The CDR3 DNA reads as TGCGCCAGCAGCTTGGCAGGACAGGGCGACAATGAGCAGTTCTTC.

V and J are TRBV19 and TRBJ1-2; a weak D match, TRBD1 (6 bases). V was clipped by 5 bases and J by 0 bases, with 13 bases between them. Per germline, CDR1 LNHDA and CDR2 SQIVND (reference sequence). The CDR3 is made up of 15 amino acids. The CDR3 DNA follows: TGTGCCAGTAGTGCAGACAGGAGAGCTAACTATGGCTACACCTTC. It specifies CASSADRRANYGYTF.

This rearrangement joins TRBV7-9 to TRBJ2-7, with TRBD2 matching 9 bases. CDR3 length: 15 amino acids. CDR1 and CDR2 (germline): SEHNR, FQNEAQ (reference sequence). The junction had 9 bases not matched to a gene; V was cut back by 5 bases and J by 4 bases. CDR3 DNA: TGTGCCAGCAGCCAGGCGCTAGCGGGAAAGTACGAGCAGTACTTC. It translates to CASSQALAGKYEQYF.

V gene TRBV7-2 combines with J gene TRBJ2-7, with 11 bases aligning to TRBD2. V gave up 1 base and J gave up 3 bases; unmatched junction bases: 5. The CDR3 is made up of 16 amino acids. The germline CDR1 and CDR2 sequences are SGHTA and FQGNSA. CDR3 sequence: CASSLVPTSGNYEQYF. The CDR3 nucleotides are TGTGCCAGCAGCTTAGTTCCGACTAGCGGGAACTACGAGCAGTACTTC.

The CDR3 nucleotides are TGTGCCAGCAGAACTACCGGGTTTGAAGCTTTCTTT. This codes for CASRTTGFEAFF. The genes are TRBV28 and TRBJ1-1; D is unclear. Trimming took off 6 bases at V and 7 bases at J, with 12 bases between the two ends. Germline assignment: CDR1 MDHEN and CDR2 SYDVKM. The CDR3 totals 12 residues.

This clone was picked up a small number of times. The rearrangement joins TRBV27 to TRBJ2-1, with TRBD2 matching over 8 bases. Germline values: CDR1 MNHEY, CDR2 SMNVEV (reference sequence). The CDR3 extends over 15 amino acids. The J segment lost 0 bases and the V segment lost 5 bases, leaving 3 bases of the junction unmatched. The CDR3 reads CASSRSGGSYNEQFF. The CDR3 DNA is TGTGCCAGCAGTCGGAGCGGGGGCTCCTACAATGAGCAGTTCTTC.